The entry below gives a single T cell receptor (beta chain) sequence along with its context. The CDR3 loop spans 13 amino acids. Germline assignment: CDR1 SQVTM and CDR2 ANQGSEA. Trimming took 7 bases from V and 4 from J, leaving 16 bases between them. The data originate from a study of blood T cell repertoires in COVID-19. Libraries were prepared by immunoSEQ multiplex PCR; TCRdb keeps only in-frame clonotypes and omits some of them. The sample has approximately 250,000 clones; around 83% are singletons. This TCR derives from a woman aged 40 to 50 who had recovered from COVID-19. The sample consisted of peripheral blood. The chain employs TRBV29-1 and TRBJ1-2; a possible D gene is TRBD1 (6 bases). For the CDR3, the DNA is TGCAGCGGCGGGGAGGGGGGGACCTATGGCTACACCTTC. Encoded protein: CSGGEGGTYGYTF.